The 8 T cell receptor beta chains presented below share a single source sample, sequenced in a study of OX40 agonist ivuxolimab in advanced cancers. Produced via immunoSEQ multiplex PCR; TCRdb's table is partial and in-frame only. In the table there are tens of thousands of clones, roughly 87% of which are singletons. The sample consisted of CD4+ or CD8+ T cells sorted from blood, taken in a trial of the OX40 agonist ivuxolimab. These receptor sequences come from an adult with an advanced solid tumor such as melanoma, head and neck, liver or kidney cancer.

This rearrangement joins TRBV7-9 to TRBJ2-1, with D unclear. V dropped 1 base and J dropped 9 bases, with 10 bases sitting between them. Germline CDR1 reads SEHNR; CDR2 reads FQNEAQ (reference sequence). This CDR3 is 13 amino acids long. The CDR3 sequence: CASSLVGKGEQFF. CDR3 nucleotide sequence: TGTGCCAGCAGCTTAGTAGGGAAGGGTGAGCAGTTCTTC.

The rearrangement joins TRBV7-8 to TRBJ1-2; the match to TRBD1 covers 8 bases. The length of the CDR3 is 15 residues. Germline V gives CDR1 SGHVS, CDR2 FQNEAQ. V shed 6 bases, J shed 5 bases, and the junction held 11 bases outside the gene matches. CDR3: CASSAQGANAYGYTF. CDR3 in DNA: TGTGCCAGCAGTGCCCAGGGGGCAAATGCTTATGGCTACACCTTC.

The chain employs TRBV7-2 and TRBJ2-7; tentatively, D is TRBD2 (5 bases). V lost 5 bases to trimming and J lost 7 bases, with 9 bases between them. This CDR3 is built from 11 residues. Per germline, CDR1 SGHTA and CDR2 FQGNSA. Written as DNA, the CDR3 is TGTGCCAGCAGCCCGGGGATAGAGCAGTACTTC. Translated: CASSPGIEQYF.

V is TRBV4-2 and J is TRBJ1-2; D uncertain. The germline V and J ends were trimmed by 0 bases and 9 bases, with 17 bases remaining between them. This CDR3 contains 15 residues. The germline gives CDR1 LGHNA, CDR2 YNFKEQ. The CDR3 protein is CASSQDGNSLQRYTF. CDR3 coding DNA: TGTGCCAGCAGCCAAGACGGGAACAGCCTCCAGCGCTACACCTTC.

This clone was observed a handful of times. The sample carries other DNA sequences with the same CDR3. The CDR3 here is CATSRDPGSNQPQHF. In DNA, the CDR3 is TGTGCCACCAGCAGAGATCCCGGAAGCAATCAGCCCCAGCATTTT. This chain connects TRBV15 to TRBJ1-5; the D is unclear. Germline loops: CDR1 LNHNV, CDR2 YYDKDF (reference sequence). V was clipped by 0 bases and J by 1 base, with 7 bases between them. This CDR3 region has 15 residues. Looking up the rest from reference TRBV15 and TRBJ1-5 gives the full variable domain: DAMVIQNPRYQVTQFGKPVTLSCSQTLNHNVMYWYQQKSSQAPKLLFHYYDKDFNNEADTPDNFQSRRPNTSFCFLDIRSPGLGDTAMYLCATSRDPGSNQPQHFGDGTRLSIL.

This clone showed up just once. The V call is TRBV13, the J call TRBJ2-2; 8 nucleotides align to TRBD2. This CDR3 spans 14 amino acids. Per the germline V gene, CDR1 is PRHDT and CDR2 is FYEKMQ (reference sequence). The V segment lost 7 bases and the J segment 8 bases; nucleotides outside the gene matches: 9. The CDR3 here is CASTRSGTRGELFF. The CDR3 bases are TGTGCCAGCACCCGATCCGGGACTAGGGGGGAGCTGTTTTTT.

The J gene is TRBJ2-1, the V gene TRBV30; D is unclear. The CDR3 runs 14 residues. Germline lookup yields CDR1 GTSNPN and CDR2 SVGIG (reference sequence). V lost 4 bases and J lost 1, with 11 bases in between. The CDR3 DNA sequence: TGTGCCTGGACCCCCCCGGAATCCTACAATGAGCAGTTCTTC. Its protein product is CAWTPPESYNEQFF.

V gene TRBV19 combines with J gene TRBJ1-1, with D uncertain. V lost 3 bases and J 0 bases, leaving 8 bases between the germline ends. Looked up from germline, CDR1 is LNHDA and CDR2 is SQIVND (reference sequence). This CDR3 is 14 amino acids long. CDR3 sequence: CASSIGLLNTEAFF. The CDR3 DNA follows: TGTGCCAGTAGTATCGGGCTGCTGAACACTGAAGCTTTCTTT.